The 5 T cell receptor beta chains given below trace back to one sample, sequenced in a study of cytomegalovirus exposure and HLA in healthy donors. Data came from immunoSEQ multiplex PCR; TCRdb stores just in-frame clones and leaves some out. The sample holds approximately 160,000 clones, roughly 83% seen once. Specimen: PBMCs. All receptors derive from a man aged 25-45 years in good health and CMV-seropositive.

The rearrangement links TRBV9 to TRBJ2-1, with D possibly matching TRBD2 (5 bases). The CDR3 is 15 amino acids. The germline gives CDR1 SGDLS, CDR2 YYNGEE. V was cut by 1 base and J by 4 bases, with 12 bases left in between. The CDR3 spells CASSVLRAGYNEQFF. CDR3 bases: TGTGCCAGCAGCGTACTCCGGGCGGGTTACAATGAGCAGTTCTTC.

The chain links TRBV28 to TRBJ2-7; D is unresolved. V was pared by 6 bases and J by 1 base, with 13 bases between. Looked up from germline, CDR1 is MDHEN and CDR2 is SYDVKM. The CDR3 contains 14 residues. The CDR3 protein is CASSWVQLSYEQYF. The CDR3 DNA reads TGTGCCAGCAGCTGGGTACAGCTATCCTACGAGCAGTACTTC.

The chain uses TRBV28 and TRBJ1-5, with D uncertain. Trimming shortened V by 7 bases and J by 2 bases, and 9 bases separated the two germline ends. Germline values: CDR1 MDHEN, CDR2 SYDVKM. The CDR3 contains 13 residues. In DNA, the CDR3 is TGTGCCAGCAATCCCCGGGGCAATCAGCCCCAGCATTTT. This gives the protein CASNPRGNQPQHF.

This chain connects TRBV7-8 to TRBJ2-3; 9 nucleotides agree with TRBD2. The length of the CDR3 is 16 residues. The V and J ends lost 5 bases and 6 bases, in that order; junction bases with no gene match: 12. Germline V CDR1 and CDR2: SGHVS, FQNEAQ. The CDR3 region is CASSPLVAGGRDTQYF. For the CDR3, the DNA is TGTGCCAGCAGCCCCCTCGTGGCGGGAGGGAGGGATACGCAGTATTTT.

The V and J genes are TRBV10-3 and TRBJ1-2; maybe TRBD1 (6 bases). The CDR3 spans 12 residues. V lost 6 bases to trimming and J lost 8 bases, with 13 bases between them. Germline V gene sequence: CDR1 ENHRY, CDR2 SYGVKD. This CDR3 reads CAIRDSQSGYTF. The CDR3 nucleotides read TGTGCCATCAGGGACAGCCAATCCGGCTACACCTTC.